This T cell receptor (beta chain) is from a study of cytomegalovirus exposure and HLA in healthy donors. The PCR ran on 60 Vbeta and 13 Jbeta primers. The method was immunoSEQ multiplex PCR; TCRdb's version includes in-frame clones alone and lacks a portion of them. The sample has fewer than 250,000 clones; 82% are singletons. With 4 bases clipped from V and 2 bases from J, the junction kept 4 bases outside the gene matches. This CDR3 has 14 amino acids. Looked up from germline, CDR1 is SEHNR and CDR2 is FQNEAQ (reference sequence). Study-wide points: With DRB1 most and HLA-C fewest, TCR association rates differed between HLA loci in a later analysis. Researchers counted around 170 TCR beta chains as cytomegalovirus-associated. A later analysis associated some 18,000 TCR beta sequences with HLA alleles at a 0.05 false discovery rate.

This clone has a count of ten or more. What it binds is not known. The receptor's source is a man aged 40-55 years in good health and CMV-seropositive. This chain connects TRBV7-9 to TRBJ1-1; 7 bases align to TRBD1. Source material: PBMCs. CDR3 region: CASSSGQPNTEAFF. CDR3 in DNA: TGTGCCAGCAGCTCGGGACAGCCCAACACTGAAGCTTTCTTT.